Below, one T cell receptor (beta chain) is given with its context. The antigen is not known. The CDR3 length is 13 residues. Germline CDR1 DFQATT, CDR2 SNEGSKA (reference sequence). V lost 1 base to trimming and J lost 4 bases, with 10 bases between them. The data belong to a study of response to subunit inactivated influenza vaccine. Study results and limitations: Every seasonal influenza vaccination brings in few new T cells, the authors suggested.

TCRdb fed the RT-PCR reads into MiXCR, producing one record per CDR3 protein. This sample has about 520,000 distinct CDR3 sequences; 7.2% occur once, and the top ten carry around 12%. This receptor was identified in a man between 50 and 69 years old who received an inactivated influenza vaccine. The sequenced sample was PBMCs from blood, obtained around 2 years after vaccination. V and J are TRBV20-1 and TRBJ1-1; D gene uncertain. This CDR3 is CSARGYRATEAFF. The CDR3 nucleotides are TGCAGTGCTAGAGGGTACCGGGCCACTGAAGCTTTCTTT.